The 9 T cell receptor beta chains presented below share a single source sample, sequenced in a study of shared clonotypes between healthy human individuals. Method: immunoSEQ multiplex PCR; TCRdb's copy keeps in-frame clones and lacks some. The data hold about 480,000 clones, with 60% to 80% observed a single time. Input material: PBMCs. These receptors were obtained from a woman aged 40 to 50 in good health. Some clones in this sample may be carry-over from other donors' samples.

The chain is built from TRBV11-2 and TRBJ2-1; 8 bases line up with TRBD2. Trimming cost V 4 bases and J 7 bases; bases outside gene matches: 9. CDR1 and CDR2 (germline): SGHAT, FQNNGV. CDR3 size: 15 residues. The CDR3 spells CASSSGAGTRNEQFF. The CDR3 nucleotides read TGTGCCAGCAGCTCGGGCGCCGGGACTAGAAATGAGCAGTTCTTC. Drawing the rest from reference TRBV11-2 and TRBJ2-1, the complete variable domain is EAGVAQSPRYKIIEKRQSVAFWCNPISGHATLYWYQQILGQGPKLLIQFQNNGVVDDSQLPKDRFSAERLKGVDSTLKIQPAKLEDSAVYLCASSSGAGTRNEQFFGPGTRLTVL.

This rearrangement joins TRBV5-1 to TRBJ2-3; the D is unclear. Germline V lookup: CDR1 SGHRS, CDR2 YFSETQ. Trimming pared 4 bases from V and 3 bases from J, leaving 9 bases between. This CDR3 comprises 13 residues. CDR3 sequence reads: CASSPPETDTQYF. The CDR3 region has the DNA TGCGCCAGCAGCCCCCCCGAAACAGATACGCAGTATTTT.

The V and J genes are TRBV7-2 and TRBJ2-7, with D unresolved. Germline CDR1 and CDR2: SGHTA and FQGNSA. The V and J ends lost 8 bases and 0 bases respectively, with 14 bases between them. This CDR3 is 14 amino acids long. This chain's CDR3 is CASLLEKNSYEQYF. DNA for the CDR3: TGTGCCAGCCTGCTTGAGAAGAACTCCTACGAGCAGTACTTC.

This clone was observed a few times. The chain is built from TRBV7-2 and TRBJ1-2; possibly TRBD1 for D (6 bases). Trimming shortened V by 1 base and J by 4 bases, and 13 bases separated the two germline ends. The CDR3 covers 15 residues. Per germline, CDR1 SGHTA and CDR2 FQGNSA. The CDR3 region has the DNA TGTGCCAGCAGCTTAGAAGTGGGGGGCGGCTATGGCTACACCTTC. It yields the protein CASSLEVGGGYGYTF.

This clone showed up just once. The CDR3 DNA sequence: TGTGCCAGCAGCTTAGTTCAGGTTGAGCAGTTCTTC. Translating it yields CASSLVQVEQFF. The V gene is TRBV7-2, the J gene TRBJ2-1; D is uncertain. The CDR3 is made up of 12 amino acids. V was shortened by 1 base and J by 9 bases, with 7 bases between the two germline ends. Germline V gene lookup returns CDR1 SGHTA and CDR2 FQGNSA.

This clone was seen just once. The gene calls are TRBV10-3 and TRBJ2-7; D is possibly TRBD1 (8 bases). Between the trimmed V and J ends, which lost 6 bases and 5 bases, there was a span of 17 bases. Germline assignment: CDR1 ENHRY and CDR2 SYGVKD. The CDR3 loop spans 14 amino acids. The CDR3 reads CAIRGLQGGNEQYF. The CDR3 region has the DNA TGTGCCATCAGAGGCCTACAGGGGGGGAACGAGCAGTACTTC.

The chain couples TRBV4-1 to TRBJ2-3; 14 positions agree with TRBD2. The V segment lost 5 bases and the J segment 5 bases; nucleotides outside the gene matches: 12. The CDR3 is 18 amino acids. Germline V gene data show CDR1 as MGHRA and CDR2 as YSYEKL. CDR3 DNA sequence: TGCGCCAGCAGCTCCTCAGGACTAGCGGGAGGAGGGGTAGATACGCAGTATTTT. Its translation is CASSSSGLAGGGVDTQYF.

CDR3 in DNA: TGTGCCAGCAGCCCCTTGACTAGCGCTGGGTACAATGAGCAGTTCTTC. Translation gives CASSPLTSAGYNEQFF. The rearrangement uses TRBV7-6 and TRBJ2-1, with 8 bases aligning to TRBD2. CDR1 and CDR2 from the germline V gene are SGHVS and FNYEAQ. There are 16 residues in the CDR3. After removal of 5 bases from V and 4 bases from J, the junction contained 10 bases not matched to a gene.

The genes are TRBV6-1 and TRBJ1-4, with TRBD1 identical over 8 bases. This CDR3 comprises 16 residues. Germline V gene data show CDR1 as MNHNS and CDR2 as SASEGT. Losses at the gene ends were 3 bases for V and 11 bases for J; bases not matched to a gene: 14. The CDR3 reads CASSDLGTGDPRKLFF. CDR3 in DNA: TGTGCCAGCAGTGACTTAGGGACAGGCGACCCCCGGAAACTGTTTTTT.